This TCR beta chain was recovered during a study of CD8+ T cells in alopecia areata. About the research overall: People stayed on tofacitinib for 6 to 18 months, then stopped the drug for 6 months.

The CDR3 is 12 amino acids. V lost 1 base, J lost 3 bases, and 6 bases lay in between. From germline, CDR1 is GTSNPN and CDR2 SVGIG (reference sequence). Notes on this clone: Its antigen is still unknown.

RNA extraction and reverse transcription yielded cDNA as sequencing template. Some clones are missing from TCRdb's copy, which holds only in-frame ones; the method was immunoSEQ multiplex PCR. This repertoire shows roughly 190,000 clones, 50% to 60% found once; its top ten account for about 0.65%. Treatment given: oral pan-JAK inhibitor, 5-10 mg twice daily. Cell sorting on a FACSAria was used to separate CD4+ and CD8+ T cells from the PBMCs. Findings and limits, study-wide: Patients shared TCRs less clearly than mice did, possibly owing to HLA. Scalp sample data also include resident alphabeta T cells from normal skin.

The chain combines TRBV30 with TRBJ1-2, with TRBD1 as a possible D gene (5 bases). This material consisted of CD4+ T cells sorted from blood, taken at week 4, from a patient treated with tofacitinib. This receptor was obtained from a human donor with alopecia areata. The CDR3 bases are TGTGCCTGGAGTGCGGGGCACTATGGCTACACCTTC. Residues: CAWSAGHYGYTF.